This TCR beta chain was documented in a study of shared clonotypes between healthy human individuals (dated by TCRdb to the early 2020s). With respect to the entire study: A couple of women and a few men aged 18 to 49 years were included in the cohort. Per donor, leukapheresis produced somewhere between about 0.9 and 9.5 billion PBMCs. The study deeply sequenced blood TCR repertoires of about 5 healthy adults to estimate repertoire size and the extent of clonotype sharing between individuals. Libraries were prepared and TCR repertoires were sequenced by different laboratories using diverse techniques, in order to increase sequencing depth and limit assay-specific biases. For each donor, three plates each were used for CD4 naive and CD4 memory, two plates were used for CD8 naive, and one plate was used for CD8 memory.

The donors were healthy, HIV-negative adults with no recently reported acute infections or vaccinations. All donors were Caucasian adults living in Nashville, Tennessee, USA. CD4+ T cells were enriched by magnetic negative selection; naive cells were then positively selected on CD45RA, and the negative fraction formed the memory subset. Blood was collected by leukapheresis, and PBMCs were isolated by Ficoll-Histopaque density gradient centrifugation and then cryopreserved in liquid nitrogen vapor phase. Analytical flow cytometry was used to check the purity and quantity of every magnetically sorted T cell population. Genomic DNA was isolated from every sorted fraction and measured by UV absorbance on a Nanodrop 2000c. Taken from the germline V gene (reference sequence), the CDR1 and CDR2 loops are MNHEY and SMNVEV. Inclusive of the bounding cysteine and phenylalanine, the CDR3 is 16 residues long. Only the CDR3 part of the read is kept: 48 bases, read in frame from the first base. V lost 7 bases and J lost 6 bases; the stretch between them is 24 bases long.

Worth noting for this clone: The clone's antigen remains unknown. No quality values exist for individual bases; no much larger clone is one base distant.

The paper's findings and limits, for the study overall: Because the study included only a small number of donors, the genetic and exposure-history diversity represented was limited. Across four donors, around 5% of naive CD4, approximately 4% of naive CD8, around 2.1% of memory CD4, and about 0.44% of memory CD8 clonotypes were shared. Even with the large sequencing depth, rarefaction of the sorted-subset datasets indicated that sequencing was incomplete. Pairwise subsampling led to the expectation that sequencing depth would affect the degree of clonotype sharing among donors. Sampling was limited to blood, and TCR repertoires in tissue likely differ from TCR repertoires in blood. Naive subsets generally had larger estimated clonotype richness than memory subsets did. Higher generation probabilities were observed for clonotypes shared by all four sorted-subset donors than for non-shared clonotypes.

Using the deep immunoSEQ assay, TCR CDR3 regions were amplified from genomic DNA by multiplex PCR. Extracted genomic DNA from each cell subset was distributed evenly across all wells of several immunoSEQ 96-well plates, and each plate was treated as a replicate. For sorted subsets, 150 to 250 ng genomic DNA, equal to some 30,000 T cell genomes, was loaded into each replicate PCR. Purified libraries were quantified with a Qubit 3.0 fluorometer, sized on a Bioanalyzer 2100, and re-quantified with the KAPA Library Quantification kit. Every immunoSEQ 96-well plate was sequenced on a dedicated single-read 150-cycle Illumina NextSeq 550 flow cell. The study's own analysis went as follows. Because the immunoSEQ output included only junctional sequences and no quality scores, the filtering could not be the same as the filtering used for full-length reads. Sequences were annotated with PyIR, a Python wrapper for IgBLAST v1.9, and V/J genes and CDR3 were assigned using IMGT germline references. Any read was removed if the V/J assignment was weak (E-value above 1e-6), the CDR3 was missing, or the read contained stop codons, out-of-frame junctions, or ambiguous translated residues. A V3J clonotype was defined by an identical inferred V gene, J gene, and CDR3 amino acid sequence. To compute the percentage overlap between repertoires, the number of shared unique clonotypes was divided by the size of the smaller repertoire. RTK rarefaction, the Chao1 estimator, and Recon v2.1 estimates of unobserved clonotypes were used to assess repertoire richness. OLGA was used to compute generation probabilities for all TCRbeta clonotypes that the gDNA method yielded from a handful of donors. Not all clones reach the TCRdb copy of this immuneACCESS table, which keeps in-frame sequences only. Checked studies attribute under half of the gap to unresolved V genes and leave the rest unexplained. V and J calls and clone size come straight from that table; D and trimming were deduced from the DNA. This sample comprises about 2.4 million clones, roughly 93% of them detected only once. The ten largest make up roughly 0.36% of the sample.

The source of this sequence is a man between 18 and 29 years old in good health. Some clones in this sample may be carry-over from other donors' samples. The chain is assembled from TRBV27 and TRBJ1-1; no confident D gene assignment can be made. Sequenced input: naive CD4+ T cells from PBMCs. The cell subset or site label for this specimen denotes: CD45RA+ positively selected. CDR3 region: CASTSTGSYGNSEAFF. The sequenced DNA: TGTGCCAGCACCTCCACCGGTTCTTACGGGAATTCTGAAGCTTTCTTT.